This TCR beta chain was retrieved from a study of blood T cells in healthy people across ages. Study-wide findings and caveats: Older individuals had lower TCR beta diversity per million T cells (the decline was roughly linear).

This clonotype was observed at least ten times. Its specificity is unknown. CDR3 length: 14 amino acids. Germline values: CDR1 SGHRS, CDR2 YFSETQ. Trimming took 5 bases from V and 3 from J; bases not matched to a gene: 6. Using a J-beta primer mix together with a sample-barcoded 5' primer, a second PCR was run for about 6 to 12 cycles. Each cDNA molecule was tagged by a template-switch adaptor that had 12 random nucleotides. MiXCR, applied by TCRdb to the 5' RACE reads, yields one record per CDR3 protein. Of about 650,000 distinct CDR3 sequences listed, 52% are singletons. Per sample, a minimum of 6 million PBMCs were isolated.

The sequence was obtained from a woman of 80 years or more in good health. What was sequenced was blood. This rearrangement joins TRBV5-1 to TRBJ2-3, with TRBD1 matching over 7 bases. The CDR3 loop is CASRVGQVTDTQYF. In DNA, the CDR3 is TGCGCCAGCAGGGTCGGACAGGTGACAGATACGCAGTATTTT.